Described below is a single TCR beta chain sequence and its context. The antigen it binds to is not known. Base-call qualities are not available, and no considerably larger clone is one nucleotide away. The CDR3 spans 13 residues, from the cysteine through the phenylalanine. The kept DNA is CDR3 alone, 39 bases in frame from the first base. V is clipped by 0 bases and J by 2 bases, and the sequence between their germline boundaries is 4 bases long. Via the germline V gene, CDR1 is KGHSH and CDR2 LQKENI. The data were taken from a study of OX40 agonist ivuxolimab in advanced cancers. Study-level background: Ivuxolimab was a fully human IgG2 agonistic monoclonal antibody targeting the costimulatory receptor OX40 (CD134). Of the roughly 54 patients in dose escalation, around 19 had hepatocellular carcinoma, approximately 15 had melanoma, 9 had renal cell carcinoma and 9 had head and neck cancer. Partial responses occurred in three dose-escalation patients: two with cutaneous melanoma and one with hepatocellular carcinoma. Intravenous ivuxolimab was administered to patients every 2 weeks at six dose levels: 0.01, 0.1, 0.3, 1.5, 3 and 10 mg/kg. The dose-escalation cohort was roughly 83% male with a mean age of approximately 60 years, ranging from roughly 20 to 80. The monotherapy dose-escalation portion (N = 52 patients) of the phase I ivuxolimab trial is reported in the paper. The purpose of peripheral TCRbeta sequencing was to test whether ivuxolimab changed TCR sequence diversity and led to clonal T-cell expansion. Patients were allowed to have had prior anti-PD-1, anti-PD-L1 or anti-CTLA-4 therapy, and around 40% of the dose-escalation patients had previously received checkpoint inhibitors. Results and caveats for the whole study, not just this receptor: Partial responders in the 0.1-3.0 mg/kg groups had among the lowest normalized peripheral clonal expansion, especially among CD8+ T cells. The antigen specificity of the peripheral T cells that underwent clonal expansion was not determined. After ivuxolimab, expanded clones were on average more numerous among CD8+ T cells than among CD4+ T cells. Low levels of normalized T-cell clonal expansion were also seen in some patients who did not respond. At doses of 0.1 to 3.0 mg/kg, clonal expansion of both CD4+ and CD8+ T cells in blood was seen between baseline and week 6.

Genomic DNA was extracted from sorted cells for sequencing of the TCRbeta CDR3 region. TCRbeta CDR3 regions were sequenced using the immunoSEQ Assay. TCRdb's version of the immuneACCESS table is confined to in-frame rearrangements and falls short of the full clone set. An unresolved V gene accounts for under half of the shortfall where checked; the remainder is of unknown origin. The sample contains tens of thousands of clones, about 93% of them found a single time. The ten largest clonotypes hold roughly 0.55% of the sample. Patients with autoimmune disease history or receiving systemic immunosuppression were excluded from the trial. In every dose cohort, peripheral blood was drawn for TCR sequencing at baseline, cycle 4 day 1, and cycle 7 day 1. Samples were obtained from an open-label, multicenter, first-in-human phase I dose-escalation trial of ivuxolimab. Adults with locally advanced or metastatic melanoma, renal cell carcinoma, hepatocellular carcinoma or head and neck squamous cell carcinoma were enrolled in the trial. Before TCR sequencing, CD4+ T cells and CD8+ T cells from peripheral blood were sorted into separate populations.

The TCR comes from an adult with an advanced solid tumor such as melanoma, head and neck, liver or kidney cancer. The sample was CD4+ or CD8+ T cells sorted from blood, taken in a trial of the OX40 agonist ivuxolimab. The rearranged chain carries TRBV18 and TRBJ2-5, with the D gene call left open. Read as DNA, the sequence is TGTGCCAGCTCACCACCTAGTCAAGAGACCCAGTACTTC. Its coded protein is CASSPPSQETQYF.